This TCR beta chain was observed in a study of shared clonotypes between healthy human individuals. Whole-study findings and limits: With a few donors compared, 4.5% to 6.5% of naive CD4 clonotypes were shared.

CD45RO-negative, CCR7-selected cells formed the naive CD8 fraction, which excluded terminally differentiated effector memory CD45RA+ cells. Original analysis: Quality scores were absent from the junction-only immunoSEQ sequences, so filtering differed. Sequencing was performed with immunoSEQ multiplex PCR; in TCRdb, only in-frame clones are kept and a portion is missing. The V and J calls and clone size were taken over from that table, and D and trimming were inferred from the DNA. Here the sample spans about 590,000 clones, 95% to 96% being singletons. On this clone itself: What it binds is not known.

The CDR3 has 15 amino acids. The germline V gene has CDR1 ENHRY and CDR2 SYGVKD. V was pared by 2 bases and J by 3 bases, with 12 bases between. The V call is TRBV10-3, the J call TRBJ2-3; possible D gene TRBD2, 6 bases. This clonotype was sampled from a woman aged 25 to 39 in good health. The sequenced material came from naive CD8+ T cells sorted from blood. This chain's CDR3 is CAISERDFWTDTQYF. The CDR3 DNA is TGTGCCATCAGTGAGAGGGACTTTTGGACAGATACGCAGTATTTT.